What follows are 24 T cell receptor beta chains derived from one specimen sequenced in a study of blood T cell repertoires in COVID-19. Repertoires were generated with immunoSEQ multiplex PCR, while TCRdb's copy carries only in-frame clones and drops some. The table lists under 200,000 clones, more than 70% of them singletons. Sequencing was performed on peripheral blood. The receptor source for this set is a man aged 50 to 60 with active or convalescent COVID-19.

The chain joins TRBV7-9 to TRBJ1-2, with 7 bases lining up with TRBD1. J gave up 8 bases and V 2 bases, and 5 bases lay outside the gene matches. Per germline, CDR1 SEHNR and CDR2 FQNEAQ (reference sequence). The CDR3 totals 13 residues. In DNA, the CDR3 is TGTGCCAGCAGCTTACAAAGGGGGCAGGGCTACACCTTC. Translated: CASSLQRGQGYTF.

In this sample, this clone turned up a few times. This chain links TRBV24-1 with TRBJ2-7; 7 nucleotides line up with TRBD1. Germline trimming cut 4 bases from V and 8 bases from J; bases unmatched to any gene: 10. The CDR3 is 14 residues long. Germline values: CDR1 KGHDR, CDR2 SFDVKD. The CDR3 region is CATSDSWTGPKQYF. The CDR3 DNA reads TGTGCCACCAGTGACTCCTGGACAGGCCCCAAGCAGTACTTC.

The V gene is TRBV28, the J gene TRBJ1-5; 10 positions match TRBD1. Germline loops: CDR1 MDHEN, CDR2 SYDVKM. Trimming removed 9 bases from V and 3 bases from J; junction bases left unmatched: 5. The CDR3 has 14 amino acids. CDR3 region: CASTTGGINQPQHF. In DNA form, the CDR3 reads TGTGCCAGTACGACAGGGGGCATCAATCAGCCCCAGCATTTT.

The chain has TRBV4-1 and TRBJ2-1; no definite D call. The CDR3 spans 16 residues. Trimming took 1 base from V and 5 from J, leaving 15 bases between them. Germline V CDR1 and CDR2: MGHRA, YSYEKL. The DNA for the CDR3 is TGCGCCAGCAGCCAAGTAGTGACAAATACCCACAATGAGCAGTTCTTC. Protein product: CASSQVVTNTHNEQFF.

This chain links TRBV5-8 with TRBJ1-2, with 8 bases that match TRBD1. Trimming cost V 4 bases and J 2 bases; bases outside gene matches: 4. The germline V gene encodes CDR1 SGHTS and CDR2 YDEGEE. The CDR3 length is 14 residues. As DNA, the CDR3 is TGTGCCAGCAGCCGGACAGGGTACAACTATGGCTACACCTTC. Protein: CASSRTGYNYGYTF.

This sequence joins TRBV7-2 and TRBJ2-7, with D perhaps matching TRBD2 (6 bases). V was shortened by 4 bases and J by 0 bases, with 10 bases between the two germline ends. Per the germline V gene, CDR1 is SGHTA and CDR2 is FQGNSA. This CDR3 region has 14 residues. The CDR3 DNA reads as TGTGCCAGCAGCTACGGAGGGAGCTCCTACGAGCAGTACTTC. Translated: CASSYGGSSYEQYF.

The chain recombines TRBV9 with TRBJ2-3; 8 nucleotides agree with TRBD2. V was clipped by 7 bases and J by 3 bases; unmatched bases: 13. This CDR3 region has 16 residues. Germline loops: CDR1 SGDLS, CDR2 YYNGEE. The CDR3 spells CASSRSGSARTDTQYF. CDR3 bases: TGTGCCAGCTCGAGAAGCGGGAGTGCAAGGACAGATACGCAGTATTTT. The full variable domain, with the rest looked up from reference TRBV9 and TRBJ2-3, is DSGVTQTPKHLITATGQRVTLRCSPRSGDLSVYWYQQSLDQGLQFLIQYYNGEERAKGNILERFSAQQFPDLHSELNLSSLELGDSALYFCASSRSGSARTDTQYFGPGTRLTVL.

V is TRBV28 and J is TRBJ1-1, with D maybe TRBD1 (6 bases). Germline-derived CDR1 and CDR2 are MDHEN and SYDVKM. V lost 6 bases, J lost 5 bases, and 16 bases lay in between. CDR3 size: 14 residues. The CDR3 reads CASSIWGRGTEAFF. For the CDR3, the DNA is TGTGCCAGCAGCATCTGGGGGCGGGGGACTGAAGCTTTCTTT.

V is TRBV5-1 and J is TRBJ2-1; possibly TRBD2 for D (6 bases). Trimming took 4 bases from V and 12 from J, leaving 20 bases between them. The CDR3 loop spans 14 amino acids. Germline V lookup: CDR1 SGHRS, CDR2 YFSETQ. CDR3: CASSARVPSEGQFF. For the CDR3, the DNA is TGCGCCAGCAGCGCGAGGGTCCCTAGCGAGGGGCAGTTCTTC.

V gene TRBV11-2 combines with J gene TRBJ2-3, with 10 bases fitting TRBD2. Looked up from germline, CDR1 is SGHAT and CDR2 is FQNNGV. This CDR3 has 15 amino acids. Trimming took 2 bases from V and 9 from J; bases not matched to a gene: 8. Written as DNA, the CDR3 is TGTGCCAGCAGCTTAAAAGGAGCGGGAGGGGGCACGCAGTATTTT. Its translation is CASSLKGAGGGTQYF.

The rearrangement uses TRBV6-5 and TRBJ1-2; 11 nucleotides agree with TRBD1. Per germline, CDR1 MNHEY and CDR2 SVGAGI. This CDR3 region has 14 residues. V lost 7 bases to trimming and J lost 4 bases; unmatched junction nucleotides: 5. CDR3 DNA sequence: TGTGCCAGCAACTCCGGACAGGGGGCCTATGGCTACACCTTC. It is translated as CASNSGQGAYGYTF.

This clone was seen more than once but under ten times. This CDR3 reads CASSPLTGGYSPLHF. DNA of the CDR3: TGTGCCAGCAGCCCGCTGACAGGAGGATATTCACCCCTCCACTTT. V gene TRBV6-5 combines with J gene TRBJ1-6; perhaps TRBD1 as D (6 bases). The length of the CDR3 is 15 residues. Germline CDR1 reads MNHEY; CDR2 reads SVGAGI. V was clipped by 6 bases and J by 8 bases, with 17 bases between them.

DNA for the CDR3: TGTGCTAGTGCCCCTCGGGGGACGGGGGAGCAGTACTTC. This translates into CASAPRGTGEQYF. The genes are TRBV12-5 and TRBJ2-7; D is possibly TRBD2 (6 bases). CDR1 and CDR2 from the germline V gene are LGHNT and FRNRAP. V was cut by 7 bases and J by 7 bases, with 17 bases left in between. The CDR3 has 13 amino acids.

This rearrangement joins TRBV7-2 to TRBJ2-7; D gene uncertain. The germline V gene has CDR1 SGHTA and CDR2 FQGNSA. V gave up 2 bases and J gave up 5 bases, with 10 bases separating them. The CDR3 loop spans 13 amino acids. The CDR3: CASSLKAAHEQYF. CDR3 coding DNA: TGTGCCAGCAGCTTAAAAGCTGCCCACGAGCAGTACTTC.

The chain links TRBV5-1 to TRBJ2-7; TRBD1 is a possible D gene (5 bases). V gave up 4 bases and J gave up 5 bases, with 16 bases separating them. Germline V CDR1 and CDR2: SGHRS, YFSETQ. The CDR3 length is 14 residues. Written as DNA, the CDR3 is TGCGCCAGCAGCCGGCAGGGCGTGGACAACGAGCAGTACTTC. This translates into CASSRQGVDNEQYF.

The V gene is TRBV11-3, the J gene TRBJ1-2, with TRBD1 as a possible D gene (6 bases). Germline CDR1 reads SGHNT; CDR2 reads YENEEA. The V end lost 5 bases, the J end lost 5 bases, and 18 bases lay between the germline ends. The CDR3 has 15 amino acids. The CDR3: CASSPRTGTTYGYTF. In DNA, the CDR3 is TGTGCCAGCAGCCCTAGAACCGGGACAACTTATGGCTACACCTTC.

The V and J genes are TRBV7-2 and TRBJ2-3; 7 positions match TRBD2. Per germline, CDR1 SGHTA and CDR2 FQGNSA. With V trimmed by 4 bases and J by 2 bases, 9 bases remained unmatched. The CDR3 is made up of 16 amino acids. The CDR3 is CASSSTQRGPTDTQYF. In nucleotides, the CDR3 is TGTGCCAGCAGCTCCACTCAGCGGGGACCCACAGATACGCAGTATTTT.

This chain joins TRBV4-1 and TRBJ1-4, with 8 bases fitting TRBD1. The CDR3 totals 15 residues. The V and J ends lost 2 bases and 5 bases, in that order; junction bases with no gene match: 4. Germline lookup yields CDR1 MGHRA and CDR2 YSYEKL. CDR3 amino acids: CASSQQGATNEKLFF. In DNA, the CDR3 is TGCGCCAGCAGCCAACAGGGGGCCACGAATGAAAAACTGTTTTTT.

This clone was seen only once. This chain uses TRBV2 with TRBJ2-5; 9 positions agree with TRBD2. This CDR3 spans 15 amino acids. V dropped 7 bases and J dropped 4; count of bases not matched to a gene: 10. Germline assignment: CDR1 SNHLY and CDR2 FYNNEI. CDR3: CASKQGPSGAETQYF. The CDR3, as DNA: TGTGCCAGCAAACAGGGTCCTAGCGGGGCAGAGACCCAGTACTTC.

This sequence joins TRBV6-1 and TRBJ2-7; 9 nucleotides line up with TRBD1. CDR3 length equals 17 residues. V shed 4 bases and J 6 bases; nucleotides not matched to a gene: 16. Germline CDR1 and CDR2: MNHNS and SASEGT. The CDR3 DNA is TGTGCCAGCAGTGTAGGGAGAGCCGGGACAGGGTACCCCGAGCAGTACTTC. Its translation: CASSVGRAGTGYPEQYF.

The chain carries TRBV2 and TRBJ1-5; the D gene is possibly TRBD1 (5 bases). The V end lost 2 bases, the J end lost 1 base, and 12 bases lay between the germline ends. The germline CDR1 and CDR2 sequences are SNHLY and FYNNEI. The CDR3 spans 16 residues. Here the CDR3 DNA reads TGTGCCAGCAGTGAACAGGGAACGCAAAGCAATCAGCCCCAGCATTTT. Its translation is CASSEQGTQSNQPQHF.

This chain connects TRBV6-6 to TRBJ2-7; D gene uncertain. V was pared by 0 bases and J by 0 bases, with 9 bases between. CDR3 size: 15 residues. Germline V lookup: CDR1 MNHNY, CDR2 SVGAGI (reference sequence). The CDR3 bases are TGTGCCAGCAGTTACTCGGCCCGGAGCTCCTACGAGCAGTACTTC. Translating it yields CASSYSARSSYEQYF.

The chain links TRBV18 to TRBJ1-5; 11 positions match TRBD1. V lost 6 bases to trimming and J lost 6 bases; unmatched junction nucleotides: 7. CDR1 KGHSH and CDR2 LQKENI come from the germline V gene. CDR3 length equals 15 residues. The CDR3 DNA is TGTGCCAGCTCTACCGGGACAGGGGGAGGTCAGCCCCAGCATTTT. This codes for CASSTGTGGGQPQHF.

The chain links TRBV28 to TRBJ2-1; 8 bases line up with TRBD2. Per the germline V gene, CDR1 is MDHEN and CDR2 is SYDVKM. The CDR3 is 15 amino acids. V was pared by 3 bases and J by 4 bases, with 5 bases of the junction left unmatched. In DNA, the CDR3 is TGTGCCAGCAGTTTTAGAACGGGAGGGTACAATGAGCAGTTCTTC. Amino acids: CASSFRTGGYNEQFF.